The clone carrying this T cell receptor (beta chain) showed up just a few times. The sample comes from a study of human T cells and chemical hapten exposure. Looking at the study overall: A roughly 2 cm by roughly 2 cm inner upper arm patch received 2% DPC for sensitization.

The time point denotes: patch test 1, 2 weeks after DPC sensitization. Noted treatment: therapeutic diphenylcyclopropenone sensitization with weekly scalp DPC. The CDR3 consists of 12 residues. CDR1 and CDR2 from the germline V gene are LGHDT and YNNKEL (reference sequence). V was cut by 4 bases and J by 2 bases, with 3 bases left in between. In the authors' workflow: Across samples, TCR counts had a median of about 100,000 and ranged from about 23,224 to 700,000. MiXCR was run by TCRdb on the RACE reads, yielding one entry per CDR3 protein. These V and J calls are TCRdb output, not the study's own analysis. The sample has approximately 79,000 distinct CDR3 sequences; under 13% are singletons.

This sequence joins TRBV3-1 and TRBJ2-4, with no clear D. The sequencing used whole blood, collected in connection with sensitization to the hapten diphenylcyclopropenone (DPC). This TCR was recovered from a woman aged 50 to 60 with alopecia areata. Some clones in this sample may be carry-over from other donors' samples. CDR3 protein: CASSRTKNIQYF. CDR3 coding DNA: TGTGCCAGCAGCCGTACCAAAAACATTCAGTACTTC.